The T cell receptor (beta chain) described here comes from a study of OX40 agonist ivuxolimab in advanced cancers. Study-wide background: Averaging about 60 years in age, with a range of 23 to 79, the cohort was 82.7% male.

V was pared by 3 bases and J by 7 bases, with 8 bases of the junction left unmatched. In germline, CDR1 is GTSNPN, CDR2 SVGIG (reference sequence). This CDR3 contains 13 residues. A single count supports this clone. What it binds is unknown. Only in-frame clones appear in the TCRdb table, and some are missing; sequencing was by immunoSEQ multiplex PCR. The repertoire holds some 30,000 clones, more than 75% seen once, with roughly 12% in the top ten. Study observations and caveats: Certain nonresponders additionally had low normalized T-cell clonal expansion. The study found among the lowest clonal expansion in partial responders at 0.1-3.0 mg/kg. Dose levels from 0.1 to 3.0 mg/kg saw CD4+ and CD8+ blood T cells expand clonally by week 6.

The input for sequencing was CD4+ or CD8+ T cells sorted from blood, taken in a trial of the OX40 agonist ivuxolimab. V and J are TRBV30 and TRBJ1-2, with TRBD1 identical over 7 bases. The receptor comes from an adult with an advanced solid tumor such as melanoma, head and neck, liver or kidney cancer. CDR3 DNA sequence: TGTGCCTGGAGCGATCTGAGGGGGCTTGGCTACACCTTC. Protein: CAWSDLRGLGYTF.